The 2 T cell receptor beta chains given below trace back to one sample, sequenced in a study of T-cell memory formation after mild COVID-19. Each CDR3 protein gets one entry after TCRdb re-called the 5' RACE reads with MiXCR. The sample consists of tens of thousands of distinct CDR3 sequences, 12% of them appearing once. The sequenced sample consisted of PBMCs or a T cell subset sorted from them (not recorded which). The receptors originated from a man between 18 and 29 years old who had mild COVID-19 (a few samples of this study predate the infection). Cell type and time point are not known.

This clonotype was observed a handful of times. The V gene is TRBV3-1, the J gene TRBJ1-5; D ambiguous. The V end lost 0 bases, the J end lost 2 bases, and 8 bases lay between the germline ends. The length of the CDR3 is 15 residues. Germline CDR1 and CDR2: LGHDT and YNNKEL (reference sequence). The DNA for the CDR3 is TGTGCCAGCAGCCAAGATCGCCGCCGCAATCAGCCCCAGCATTTT. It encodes CASSQDRRRNQPQHF.

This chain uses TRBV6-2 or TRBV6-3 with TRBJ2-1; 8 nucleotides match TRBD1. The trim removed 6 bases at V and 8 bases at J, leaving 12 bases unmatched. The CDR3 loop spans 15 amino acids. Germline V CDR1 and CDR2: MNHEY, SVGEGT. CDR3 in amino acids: CASRHAGQGVHEQFF. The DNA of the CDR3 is TGTGCCAGCAGACACGCCGGACAGGGAGTCCATGAGCAGTTCTTC.